These 17 T cell receptor beta chains originate from one sample sequenced in a study of PD-1 blockade in classical Hodgkin lymphoma. Documented time point: newly diagnosed, previously untreated cHL patient sample. By magnetic negative selection, CD4+ T cells were purified from thawed PBMCs. Sequencing was performed with immunoSEQ multiplex PCR; in TCRdb, only in-frame clones are kept and a portion is missing. The sample records about 3,300 clones, over 80% being singletons. Input material: CD4+ T cells from blood. The origin of the receptors is a human donor with classical Hodgkin lymphoma.

The CDR3 here is CASSFYTSGNTDTQYF. The DNA for the CDR3 is TGTGCCAGCAGCTTCTACACAAGCGGGAACACAGATACGCAGTATTTT. The chain has TRBV7-1 and TRBJ2-3; 7 bases are a match to TRBD2. Being an ORF, TRBV7-1 has a function that is uncertain. V gave up 4 bases and J gave up 2 bases; unmatched junction bases: 9. The CDR3 spans 16 residues.

The V call is TRBV2, the J call TRBJ2-1; D perhaps matches TRBD2 (6 bases). CDR1 and CDR2 from the germline V gene are SNHLY and FYNNEI. Trimming took 5 bases from V and 9 from J, leaving 20 bases between them. This CDR3 region has 15 residues. CDR3 bases: TGTGCCAGCAGTCTATTAGCGTCCGGGAGCCGTGAGCAGTTCTTC. Its protein is CASSLLASGSREQFF.

The chain couples TRBV18 to TRBJ1-1; no definite D call. The germline V and J ends were trimmed by 2 bases and 1 base, with 8 bases remaining between them. The germline V gene has CDR1 KGHSH and CDR2 LQKENI. This CDR3 spans 14 amino acids. The CDR3 loop is CASSPESGNTEAFF. In DNA form, the CDR3 reads TGTGCCAGCTCACCAGAGAGCGGGAACACTGAAGCTTTCTTT.

This chain joins TRBV21-1 and TRBJ2-1; TRBD1, the D gene given by the table, was not confirmed from the DNA. TRBV21-1 is described as a pseudogene. CDR3 length equals 11 residues. Here the CDR3 reads CASSPTGEQFF. In nucleotides, the CDR3 is TGTGCCAGCAGCCCAACAGGGGAGCAGTTCTTC.

The chain joins TRBV5-1 to TRBJ2-1; D call uncertain. The CDR3 extends over 16 amino acids. V lost 0 bases, J lost 0 bases, and 10 bases lay in between. Germline V gene lookup returns CDR1 SGHRS and CDR2 YFSETQ. CDR3 residues: CASSLGPASSYNEQFF. CDR3 DNA: TGCGCCAGCAGCTTGGGGCCGGCCAGCTCCTACAATGAGCAGTTCTTC.

This clone was detected a few times. The V and J genes are TRBV6-1 and TRBJ1-4, with D unresolved. The V and J ends lost 1 base and 8 bases respectively, with 8 bases between them. Germline V CDR1 and CDR2: MNHNS, SASEGT. The CDR3 contains 13 residues. The CDR3: CASSEELQEKLFF. The CDR3 DNA reads TGTGCCAGCAGTGAAGAGTTACAGGAAAAACTGTTTTTT.

The CDR3 DNA is TGTGCCAGCAGCCACTCGCCCAGGGCAAAAACTTATCAGCCCCAGCATTTT. Translating gives CASSHSPRAKTYQPQHF. The rearrangement joins TRBV2 to TRBJ1-5; perhaps TRBD1 as D (5 bases). Germline V gene lookup returns CDR1 SNHLY and CDR2 FYNNEI. CDR3 length: 17 residues. The V and J ends lost 6 bases and 5 bases respectively, with 23 bases between them.

The chain has TRBV13 and TRBJ1-4, with TRBD1 matching over 7 bases. CDR3 size: 18 residues. J gave up 3 bases and V 1 base, and 11 bases lay outside the gene matches. Germline CDR1 reads PRHDT; CDR2 reads FYEKMQ (reference sequence). The CDR3 is CASSLDVRGRGANEKLFF. The CDR3 bases are TGTGCCAGCAGCTTAGATGTGAGGGGGCGCGGGGCTAATGAAAAACTGTTTTTT.

This chain connects TRBV5-1 to TRBJ1-1; no clear D gene. Germline CDR1 SGHRS, CDR2 YFSETQ. Trimming pared 2 bases from V and 1 base from J, leaving 9 bases between. The CDR3 is made up of 14 amino acids. The CDR3 nucleotides are TGCGCCAGCAGCTTAGGGTCGCCGAACACTGAAGCTTTCTTT. Translated: CASSLGSPNTEAFF. The variable domain in full, completed from reference TRBV5-1 and TRBJ1-1, reads KAGVTQTPRYLIKTRGQQVTLSCSPISGHRSVSWYQQTPGQGLQFLFEYFSETQRNKGNFPGRFSGRQFSNSRSEMNVSTLELGDSALYLCASSLGSPNTEAFFGQGTRLTVV.

V is TRBV2 and J is TRBJ1-1; TRBD1 is a possible D gene (6 bases). Looked up from germline, CDR1 is SNHLY and CDR2 is FYNNEI. The CDR3 is made up of 14 amino acids. V was cut by 2 bases and J by 4 bases, with 11 bases left in between. The CDR3 sequence is CASSELQGFTEAFF. Here the CDR3 DNA reads TGTGCCAGCAGTGAACTACAGGGCTTCACTGAAGCTTTCTTT.

This chain joins TRBV11-2 and TRBJ1-2, with a possible D match to TRBD1 (6 bases). CDR3 size: 13 residues. The germline V gene encodes CDR1 SGHAT and CDR2 FQNNGV. The germline V and J ends were trimmed by 4 bases and 4 bases, with 10 bases remaining between them. The DNA of the CDR3 is TGTGCCAGCAGCTCTACAGGGCGCTATGGCTACACCTTC. This translates into CASSSTGRYGYTF.

The table lists this clone with a count of one. The chain joins TRBV5-4 to TRBJ2-5; TRBD2 aligns across 10 bases. This CDR3 comprises 15 residues. The germline gives CDR1 SGHNT, CDR2 YYREEE (reference sequence). V was clipped by 0 bases and J by 7 bases; unmatched bases: 6. The CDR3 loop is CASSLEAGGLRTQYF. The CDR3 nucleotides are TGTGCCAGCAGCTTGGAAGCGGGAGGGCTTCGGACCCAGTACTTC. The full variable domain, with the rest looked up from reference TRBV5-4 and TRBJ2-5, is ETGVTQSPTHLIKTRGQQVTLRCSSQSGHNTVSWYQQALGQGPQFIFQYYREEENGRGNFPPRFSGLQFPNYSSELNVNALELDDSALYLCASSLEAGGLRTQYFGPGTRLLVL.

The chain carries TRBV2 and TRBJ2-7; perhaps TRBD2 as D (6 bases). Germline V lookup: CDR1 SNHLY, CDR2 FYNNEI. V lost 3 bases to trimming and J lost 1 base, with 10 bases between them. This CDR3 region has 14 residues. The CDR3 region is CASSEDGTSYEQYF. In DNA, the CDR3 is TGTGCCAGCAGTGAGGACGGGACTTCCTACGAGCAGTACTTC.

The chain uses TRBV10-3 and TRBJ2-7, with D possibly TRBD1 on 6 matching bases. CDR1 and CDR2 from the germline V gene are ENHRY and SYGVKD. The V gene lost 3 bases and the J gene lost 2 bases, with 8 bases spanning the gap. The length of the CDR3 is 13 residues. CDR3 sequence reads: CAISEQGAYEQYF. The DNA of the CDR3 is TGTGCCATCAGTGAACAGGGAGCCTACGAGCAGTACTTC.

The chain has TRBV2 and TRBJ2-5; TRBD1 matches 8 bases. The CDR3 has 14 amino acids. Germline V gene lookup returns CDR1 SNHLY and CDR2 FYNNEI. The V and J ends lost 5 bases and 1 base, in that order; junction bases with no gene match: 3. DNA for the CDR3: TGTGCCAGCAGTTCCGACAGGGGCCAAGAGACCCAGTACTTC. This codes for CASSSDRGQETQYF.

The J gene is TRBJ1-1, the V gene TRBV27; D gene ambiguous. V was trimmed by 5 bases and J by 9 bases, leaving 13 bases between them. From germline, CDR1 is MNHEY and CDR2 SMNVEV (reference sequence). The CDR3 covers 12 residues. CDR3 coding DNA: TGTGCCAGCAGTGAAGGGAAAGGGAAAGCTTTCTTT. Protein sequence: CASSEGKGKAFF.

V and J are TRBV7-9 and TRBJ1-2; weak D call: TRBD1 (6 bases). The V and J ends lost 2 bases and 8 bases respectively, with 12 bases between them. Germline V gene lookup returns CDR1 SEHNR and CDR2 FQNEAQ (reference sequence). The length of the CDR3 is 13 residues. CDR3 protein: CASSLPGAGGYTF. CDR3 sequence (DNA): TGTGCCAGCAGCTTACCAGGGGCAGGGGGCTACACCTTC. Filled out from reference TRBV7-9 and TRBJ1-2, the complete variable domain reads DTGVSQNPRHKITKRGQNVTFRCDPISEHNRLYWYRQTLGQGPEFLTYFQNEAQLEKSRLLSDRFSAERPKGSFSTLEIQRTEQGDSAMYLCASSLPGAGGYTFGSGTRLTVV.